This T cell receptor (beta chain) was obtained from a study of cytomegalovirus exposure and HLA in healthy donors. Germline V gene sequence: CDR1 SNHLY, CDR2 FYNNEI. The ends lost 5 bases at V and 0 bases at J; junction bases unmatched: 3. The CDR3 totals 15 residues. The PCR contained 60 Vbeta and 13 Jbeta primers. TCRdb keeps only in-frame clones here, not all; method: immunoSEQ multiplex PCR. The repertoire holds 170,000 or so clones, with approximately 86% as singletons. The rearrangement links TRBV2 to TRBJ1-4, with 7 bases aligning to TRBD1. Specimen: PBMCs. This TCR derives from a woman under 30 in good health and CMV-seronegative. The CDR3 DNA reads TGTGCCAGCAGTTTGGGACAGTCAACTAATGAAAAACTGTTTTTT. This translates into CASSLGQSTNEKLFF.